This TCR beta chain was sequenced for a study of T cell repertoires in aging, cancer and after chemotherapy (dated by TCRdb to about 2019). For the wider study: The donors fell into six age groups ranging from 30 or younger to 70 or older, and each group had at least three individuals. Control TCR repertoires from healthy donors were recorded over several months to years, and clear clonal overlap was observed across re-sampling. The complete dataset included about 8.8 million TCR reads. To examine immunoaging and T cell reconstitution after chemotherapy, the study profiled TCR beta repertoires in peripheral blood from healthy donors and cancer patients. Alongside about 97 healthy donors serving as a reference group, the cohort included some 210 cancer patients, of whom roughly 90 had hematological cancers and about 130 had solid cancers.

The CDR3 starts with the cysteine, ends with the phenylalanine, and has 16 residues. Only the CDR3 DNA stays, 48 bases, in frame from base 1. As encoded in the germline V gene, CDR1 is MNHEY while CDR2 is SVGAGI. Ends trimmed: V by 4 bases, J by 0 bases; bases unmatched to a gene: 2. Instead of sorted cells or RNA, genomic DNA extracted from peripheral blood served as the source for amplifying TCR beta rearrangements. This clonotype is described as medium-sized (0.01 to 0.1%). Its antigen is still unknown. No quality values exist for individual bases; no much larger clone is one base distant. Beyond this particular receptor, the publication reports: In both cancer cohorts, median generation probability rose over the chemotherapy interval, which suggests that the repertoire was reconstituted through rebound thymic output. Untreated patients with hematological or solid cancers showed significantly lower blood TCR diversity and higher clonality than age-matched healthy donors. In healthy donors, the decline in TCR diversity with age was mainly explained by loss of richness, whereas in cancer patients loss of evenness was also found to contribute. It was noted by the authors that conclusions about immunological memory after chemotherapy cannot be drawn from the repertoire data.

Using a mixed TRB-A/B primer pool, multiplex touch-down PCR amplified rearranged TRB sequences covering the V, D and J segments. Illumina adapters and sample indices were added to the amplicons in two consecutive PCR reactions performed with Phusion HS II polymerase. Amplicons were gel-purified using the NucleoSpin Gel and PCR Clean-up kit and were subsequently checked with Qubit and an Agilent 2100 Bioanalyzer. The libraries were sequenced on an Illumina MiSeq with 600-cycle, single-indexed, paired-end runs. The study's processing was this. TRB sequences were processed with MiXCR versions 2.12 and 3.0.5. Each unique CDR3 nucleotide sequence was counted as one clone, and only productive sequences with at least two reads were retained. Repertoire metrics included Shannon diversity, evenness, clonality (one minus evenness), and alpha-parameterized diversity profiles from alpha 0 to 5. Generation probabilities of clones in paired pre- and post-chemotherapy samples were computed with the IGoR algorithm. TCRdb reprocessed the public reads (quality trimming at Q25 with fastp, clone calling with MiXCR) and kept in-frame beta chains. When rows share a CDR3 protein, they turn into one entry using the most common DNA and genes. For this entry, the V and J calls and clone size follow TCRdb and not the study's own pipeline. Within this sample are a few thousand distinct CDR3 sequences, with roughly 30% of them counted one time only. The ten biggest clones cover roughly a third of the sample.

The sequenced sample was blood. This chain is built from TRBV6-5 and TRBJ2-1; 11 bases in the junction line up with TRBD2. This TCR was recovered from a human donor in good health. The CDR3 protein sequence reads: CASSLLAGVSYNEQFF. The DNA sequence follows: TGTGCCAGCAGTTTACTAGCGGGAGTCTCCTACAATGAGCAGTTCTTC.